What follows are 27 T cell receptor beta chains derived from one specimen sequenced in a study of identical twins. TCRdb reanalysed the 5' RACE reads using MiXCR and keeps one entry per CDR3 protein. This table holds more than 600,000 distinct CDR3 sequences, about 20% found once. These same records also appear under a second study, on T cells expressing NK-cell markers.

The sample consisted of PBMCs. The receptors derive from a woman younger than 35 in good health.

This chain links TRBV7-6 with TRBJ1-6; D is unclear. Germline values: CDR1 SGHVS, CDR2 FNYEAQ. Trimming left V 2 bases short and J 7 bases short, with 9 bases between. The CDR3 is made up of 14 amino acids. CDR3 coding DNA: TGTGCCAGCAGCTTATCCACCATAAATTCACCCCTCCACTTT. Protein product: CASSLSTINSPLHF.

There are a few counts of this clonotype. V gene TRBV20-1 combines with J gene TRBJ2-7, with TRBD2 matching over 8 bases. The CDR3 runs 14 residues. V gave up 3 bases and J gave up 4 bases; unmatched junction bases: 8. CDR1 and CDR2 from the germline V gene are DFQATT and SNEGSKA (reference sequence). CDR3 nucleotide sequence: TGCAGTGCTAGGTTGGGGACTAGTACTTACGAGCAGTACTTC. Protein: CSARLGTSTYEQYF.

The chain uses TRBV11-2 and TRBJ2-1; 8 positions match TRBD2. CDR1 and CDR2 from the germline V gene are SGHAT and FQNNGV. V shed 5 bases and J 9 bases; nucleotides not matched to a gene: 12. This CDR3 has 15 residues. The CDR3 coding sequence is TGTGCCAGCAGCCCCGGAACGGGAGGGAGTAGTGAGCAGTTCTTC. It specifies CASSPGTGGSSEQFF.

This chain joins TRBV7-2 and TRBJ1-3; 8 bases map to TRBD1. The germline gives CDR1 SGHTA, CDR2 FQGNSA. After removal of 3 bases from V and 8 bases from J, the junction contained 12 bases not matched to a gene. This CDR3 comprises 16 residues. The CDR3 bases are TGTGCCAGCAGCTTTCCGTACAGGGGGAAGGCGGACACCATATATTTT. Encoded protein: CASSFPYRGKADTIYF.

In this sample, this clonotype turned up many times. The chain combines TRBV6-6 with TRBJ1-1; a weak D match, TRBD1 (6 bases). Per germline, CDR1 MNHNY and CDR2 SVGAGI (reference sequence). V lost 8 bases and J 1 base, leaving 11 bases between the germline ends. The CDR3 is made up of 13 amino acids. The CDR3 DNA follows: TGTGCCAGCCAGGGGCGTGGGAACACTGAAGCTTTCTTT. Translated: CASQGRGNTEAFF.

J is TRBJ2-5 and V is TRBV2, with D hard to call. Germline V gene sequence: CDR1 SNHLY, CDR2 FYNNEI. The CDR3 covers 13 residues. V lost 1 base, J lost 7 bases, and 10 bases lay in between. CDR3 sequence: CASSEGRLWTQYF. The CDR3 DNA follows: TGTGCCAGCAGTGAAGGGCGCTTGTGGACCCAGTACTTC. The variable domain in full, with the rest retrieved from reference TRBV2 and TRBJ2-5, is EPEVTQTPSHQVTQMGQEVILRCVPISNHLYFYWYRQILGQKVEFLVSFYNNEISEKSEIFDDQFSVERPDGSNFTLKIRSTKLEDSAMYFCASSEGRLWTQYFGPGTRLLVL.

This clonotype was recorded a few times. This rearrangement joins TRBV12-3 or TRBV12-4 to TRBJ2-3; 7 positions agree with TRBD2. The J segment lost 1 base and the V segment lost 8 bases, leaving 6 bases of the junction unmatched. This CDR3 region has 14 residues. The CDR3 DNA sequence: TGTGCCAGCCGGGCTAGCGGAGGCACAGATACGCAGTATTTT. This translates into CASRASGGTDTQYF.

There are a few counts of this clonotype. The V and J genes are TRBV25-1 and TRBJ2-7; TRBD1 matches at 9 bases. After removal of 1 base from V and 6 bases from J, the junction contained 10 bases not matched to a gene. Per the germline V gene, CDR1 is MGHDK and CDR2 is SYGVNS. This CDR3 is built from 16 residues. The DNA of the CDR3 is TGTGCCAGCAGTGAATCACGTGGGACAGGGTCCCTCGAGCAGTACTTC. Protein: CASSESRGTGSLEQYF.

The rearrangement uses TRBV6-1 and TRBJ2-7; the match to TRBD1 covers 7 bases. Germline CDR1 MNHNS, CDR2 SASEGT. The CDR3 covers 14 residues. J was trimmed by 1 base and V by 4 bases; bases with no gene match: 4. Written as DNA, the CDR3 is TGTGCCAGCAGTGTAGCACAGGGGTCCTACGAGCAGTACTTC. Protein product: CASSVAQGSYEQYF.

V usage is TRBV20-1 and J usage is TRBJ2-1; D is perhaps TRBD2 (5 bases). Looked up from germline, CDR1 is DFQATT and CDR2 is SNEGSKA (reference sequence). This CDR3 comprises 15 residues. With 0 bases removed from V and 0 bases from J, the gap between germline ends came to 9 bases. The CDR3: CSARDGRASYNEQFF. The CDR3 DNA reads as TGCAGTGCTAGAGATGGGCGGGCCTCCTACAATGAGCAGTTCTTC.

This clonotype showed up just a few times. The CDR3 protein is CASSPGGYQPQHF. CDR3 coding DNA: TGTGCCAGCAGTCCAGGGGGCTATCAGCCCCAGCATTTT. This chain uses TRBV27 with TRBJ1-5, with 8 bases fitting TRBD1. The V gene end was trimmed by 5 bases and the J gene end by 5 bases; junction bases not matched to a gene: 2. In germline, CDR1 is MNHEY, CDR2 SMNVEV (reference sequence). The CDR3 loop spans 13 amino acids.

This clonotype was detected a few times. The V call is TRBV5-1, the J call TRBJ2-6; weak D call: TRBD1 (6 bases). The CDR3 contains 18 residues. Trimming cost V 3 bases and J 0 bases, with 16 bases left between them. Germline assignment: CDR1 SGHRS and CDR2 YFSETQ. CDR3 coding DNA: TGCGCCAGCAGCTCCTGGACGGCAGGGGCCTCTGGGGCCAACGTCCTGACTTTC. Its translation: CASSSWTAGASGANVLTF.

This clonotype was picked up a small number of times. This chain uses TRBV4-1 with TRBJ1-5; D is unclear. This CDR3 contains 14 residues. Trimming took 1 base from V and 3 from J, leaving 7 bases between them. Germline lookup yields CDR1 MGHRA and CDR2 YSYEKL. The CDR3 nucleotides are TGCGCCAGCAGCCAAGGAACTCCCAATCAGCCCCAGCATTTT. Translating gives CASSQGTPNQPQHF.

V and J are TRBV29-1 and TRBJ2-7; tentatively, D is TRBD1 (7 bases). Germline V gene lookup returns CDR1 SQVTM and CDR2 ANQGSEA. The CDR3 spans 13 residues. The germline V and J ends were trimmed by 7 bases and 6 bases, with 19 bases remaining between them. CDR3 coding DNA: TGCAGCGCAGGGGGACTCAACACCCTCGAGCAGTACTTC. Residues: CSAGGLNTLEQYF.

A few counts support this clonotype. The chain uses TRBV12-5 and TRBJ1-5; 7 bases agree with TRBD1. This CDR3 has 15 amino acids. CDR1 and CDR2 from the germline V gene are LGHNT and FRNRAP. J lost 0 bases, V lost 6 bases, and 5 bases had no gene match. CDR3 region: CASGNGQASNQPQHF. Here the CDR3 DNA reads TGTGCTAGTGGCAATGGACAGGCTAGCAATCAGCCCCAGCATTTT.

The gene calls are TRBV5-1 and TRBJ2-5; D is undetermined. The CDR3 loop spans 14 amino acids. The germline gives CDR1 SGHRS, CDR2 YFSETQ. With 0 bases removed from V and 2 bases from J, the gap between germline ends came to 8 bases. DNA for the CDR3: TGCGCCAGCAGCTTGGGGGCCAGTCAAGAGACCCAGTACTTC. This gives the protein CASSLGASQETQYF.

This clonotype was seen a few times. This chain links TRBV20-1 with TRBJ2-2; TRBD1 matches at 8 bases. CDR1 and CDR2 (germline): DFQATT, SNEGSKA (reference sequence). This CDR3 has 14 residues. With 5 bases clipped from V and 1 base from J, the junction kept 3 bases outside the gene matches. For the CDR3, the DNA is TGCAGTGCTTCCGGGACAGGGAACACCGGGGAGCTGTTTTTT. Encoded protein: CSASGTGNTGELFF.

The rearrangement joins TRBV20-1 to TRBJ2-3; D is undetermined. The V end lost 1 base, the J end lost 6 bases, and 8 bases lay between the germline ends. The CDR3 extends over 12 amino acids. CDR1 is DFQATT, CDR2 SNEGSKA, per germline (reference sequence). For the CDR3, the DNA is TGCAGTGCTAGAGTTTCCTCCGATACGCAGTATTTT. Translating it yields CSARVSSDTQYF.

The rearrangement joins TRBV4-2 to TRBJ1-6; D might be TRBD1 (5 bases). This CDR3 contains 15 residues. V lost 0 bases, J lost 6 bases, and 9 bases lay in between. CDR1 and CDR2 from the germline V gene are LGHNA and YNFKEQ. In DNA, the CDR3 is TGTGCCAGCAGCCAAGATCAGGGTGGTAATTCACCCCTCCACTTT. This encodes CASSQDQGGNSPLHF.

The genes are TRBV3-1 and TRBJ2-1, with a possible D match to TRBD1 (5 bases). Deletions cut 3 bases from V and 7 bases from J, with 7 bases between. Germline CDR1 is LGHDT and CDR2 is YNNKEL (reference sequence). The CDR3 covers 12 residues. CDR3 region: CASSHRANEQFF. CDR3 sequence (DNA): TGTGCCAGCAGCCACAGGGCTAATGAGCAGTTCTTC.

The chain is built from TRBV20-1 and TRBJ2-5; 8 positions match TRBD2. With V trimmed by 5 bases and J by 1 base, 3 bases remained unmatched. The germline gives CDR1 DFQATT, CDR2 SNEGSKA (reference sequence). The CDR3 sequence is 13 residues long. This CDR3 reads CSAPTSAQETQYF. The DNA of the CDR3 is TGCAGTGCTCCGACTAGCGCCCAAGAGACCCAGTACTTC.

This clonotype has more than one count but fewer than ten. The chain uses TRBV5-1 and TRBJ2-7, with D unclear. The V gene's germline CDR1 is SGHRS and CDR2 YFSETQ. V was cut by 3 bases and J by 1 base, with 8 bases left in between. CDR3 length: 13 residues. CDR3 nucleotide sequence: TGCGCCAGCAGCTCGGCGCTTTCCTACGAGCAGTACTTC. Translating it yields CASSSALSYEQYF.

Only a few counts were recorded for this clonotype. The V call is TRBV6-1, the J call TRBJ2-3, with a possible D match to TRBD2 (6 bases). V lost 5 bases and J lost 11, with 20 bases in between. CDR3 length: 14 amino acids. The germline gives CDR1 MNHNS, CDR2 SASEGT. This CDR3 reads CASSTRRGPLGQYF. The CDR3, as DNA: TGTGCCAGCAGTACACGGCGGGGCCCTCTGGGGCAGTATTTT.

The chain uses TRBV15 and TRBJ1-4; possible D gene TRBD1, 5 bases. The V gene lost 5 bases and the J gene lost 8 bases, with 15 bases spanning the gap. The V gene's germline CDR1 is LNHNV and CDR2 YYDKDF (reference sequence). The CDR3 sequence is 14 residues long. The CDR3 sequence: CATSPRGPQEKLFF. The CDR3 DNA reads TGTGCCACCAGCCCCCGGGGACCTCAAGAAAAACTGTTTTTT.

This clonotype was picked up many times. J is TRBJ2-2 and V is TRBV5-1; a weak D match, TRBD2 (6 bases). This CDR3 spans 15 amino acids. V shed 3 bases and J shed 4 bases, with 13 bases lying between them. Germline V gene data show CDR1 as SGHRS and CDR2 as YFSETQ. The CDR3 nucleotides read TGCGCCAGCAGCTCGACAGCCGGGGGCACCGGGGAGCTGTTTTTT. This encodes CASSSTAGGTGELFF.

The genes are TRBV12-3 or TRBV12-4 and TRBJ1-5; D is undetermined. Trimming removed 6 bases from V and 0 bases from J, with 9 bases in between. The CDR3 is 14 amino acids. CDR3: CASSNHDSNQPQHF. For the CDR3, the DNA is TGTGCCAGCAGCAACCACGATAGCAATCAGCCCCAGCATTTT.

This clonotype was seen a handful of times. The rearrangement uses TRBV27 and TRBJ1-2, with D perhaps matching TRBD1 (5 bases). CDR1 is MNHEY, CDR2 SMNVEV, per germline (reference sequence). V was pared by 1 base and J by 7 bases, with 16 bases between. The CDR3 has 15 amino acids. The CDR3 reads CASSLWNGALTGYTF. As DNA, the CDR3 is TGTGCCAGCAGTTTATGGAACGGGGCCCTAACTGGCTACACCTTC.